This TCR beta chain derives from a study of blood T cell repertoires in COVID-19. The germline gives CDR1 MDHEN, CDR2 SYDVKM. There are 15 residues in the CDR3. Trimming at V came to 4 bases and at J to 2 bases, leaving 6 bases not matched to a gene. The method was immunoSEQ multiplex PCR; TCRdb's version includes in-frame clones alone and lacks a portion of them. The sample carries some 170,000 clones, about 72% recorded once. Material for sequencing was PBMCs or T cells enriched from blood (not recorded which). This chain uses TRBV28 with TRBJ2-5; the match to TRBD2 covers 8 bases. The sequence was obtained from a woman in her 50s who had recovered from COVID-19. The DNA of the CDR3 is TGTGCCAGCAGTTATATTGGCGGGGGGCAAGAGACCCAGTACTTC. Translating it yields CASSYIGGGQETQYF.